Listed below are T cell receptor beta chains from one sample, sequenced in a study of regulatory T cells in long-lasting Graves disease. TCRdb re-called the multiplex PCR reads with MiXCR, one entry per CDR3 protein. This sample yields approximately 490,000 distinct CDR3 sequences, of which 15% to 20% are seen a single time; 10% to 15% belongs to the top ten. This sample also appeared in a second study, on T cells in Graves' hyperthyroidism and ophthalmopathy.

The sequences come from peripheral blood mononuclear cells (PBMCs), collected at new diagnosis, from a patient treated with antithyroid drugs. The receptors derive from a man aged 35-49 years with Graves disease. CDR3s include the opening cysteine and the closing phenylalanine or tryptophan. D genes are given only for firm matches. Only some rows state a clone size, as once, few, many or a class for expanded clones.

J gene: TRBJ1-5
V gene: TRBV11-2
clone size: many
D gene: NA
CDR3 DNA: TGTGCCAGCAGCTTAGTGGGGGTAGGTCAGCCCCAGCATTTT
CDR3 protein: CASSLVGVGQPQHF

J gene: TRBJ2-1
V gene: TRBV6-1
clone size: NA
D gene: TRBD2
CDR3 DNA: TGTGCCGGAACCGGGCGGGGGGACTACAATGAGCAGTTCTTC
CDR3 protein: CAGTGRGDYNEQFF

J gene: TRBJ2-2
V gene: TRBV19
clone size: many
D gene: NA
CDR3 DNA: TGTGCCAGTAGTCCGCGCGCAGGATCAAACACCGGGGAGCTGTTTTTT
CDR3 protein: CASSPRAGSNTGELFF

J gene: TRBJ2-1
V gene: TRBV28
clone size: many
D gene: TRBD2
CDR3 DNA: TGTGCCAGCAGTTATAGCGGGGGCTACAATGAGCAGTTCTTC
CDR3 protein: CASSYSGGYNEQFF

J gene: TRBJ2-1
V gene: TRBV6-1
clone size: few
D gene: NA
CDR3 DNA: TGTGCCAGCAGGAGGAATGGGGGACCCGTTTTATACAATGAGCAGTTCTTC
CDR3 protein: CASRRNGGPVLYNEQFF

J gene: TRBJ2-7
V gene: TRBV2
clone size: many
D gene: NA
CDR3 DNA: TGTGCCAGCAGTAGCAGGTGGGAGCAGTACTTC
CDR3 protein: CASSSRWEQYF

J gene: TRBJ2-1
V gene: TRBV13
clone size: few
D gene: TRBD2
CDR3 DNA: TGTGCCAGCAGTCAACCGTCGGGACTAGCGGGAGAACATGAGCAGTTCTTC
CDR3 protein: CASSQPSGLAGEHEQFF

J gene: TRBJ2-1
V gene: TRBV10-3
clone size: many
D gene: TRBD2
CDR3 DNA: TGTGCCATCAGTGAGCCGGGACTAGCGGGAGTGGATGAGCAGTTCTTC
CDR3 protein: CAISEPGLAGVDEQFF

J gene: TRBJ2-1
V gene: TRBV7-8
clone size: many
D gene: NA
CDR3 DNA: TGTGCCAGCAGCTTTCAGATTGAGCAGTTCTTC
CDR3 protein: CASSFQIEQFF

J gene: TRBJ1-2
V gene: TRBV24-1
clone size: NA
D gene: NA
CDR3 DNA: TGTGCCACCAGTGATTCGACATCTCATGGCTACACCTTC
CDR3 protein: CATSDSTSHGYTF

J gene: TRBJ1-4
V gene: TRBV20-1
clone size: few
D gene: NA
CDR3 DNA: TGCAGTGCTCGAACAGATGGCGAAAAACTGTTTTTT
CDR3 protein: CSARTDGEKLFF

J gene: TRBJ2-3
V gene: TRBV20-1
clone size: few
D gene: TRBD2
CDR3 DNA: TGCAGTGGGACTACTAGCGGTAACGCAGATACGCAGTATTTT
CDR3 protein: CSGTTSGNADTQYF

J gene: TRBJ1-2
V gene: TRBV2
clone size: few
D gene: NA
CDR3 DNA: TGTGCCAGCAGTGTGGTAGGGGGCTATGGCTACACCTTC
CDR3 protein: CASSVVGGYGYTF

J gene: TRBJ2-5
V gene: TRBV10-3
clone size: NA
D gene: NA
CDR3 DNA: TGTGCCTCCCTTGATGCAGAGACCCAGTACTTC
CDR3 protein: CASLDAETQYF

J gene: TRBJ2-3
V gene: TRBV7-8
clone size: many
D gene: TRBD2
CDR3 DNA: TGTGCCAGCAGCTTAGGAGTAGCGGGTTTGAGCACAGATACGCAGTATTTT
CDR3 protein: CASSLGVAGLSTDTQYF

J gene: TRBJ2-2
V gene: TRBV6-2/TRBV6-3
clone size: many
D gene: TRBD1
CDR3 DNA: TGTGCCAGCAGTGTTACAGGGGCGTCCACCGGGGAGCTGTTTTTT
CDR3 protein: CASSVTGASTGELFF

J gene: TRBJ2-4
V gene: TRBV5-1
clone size: many
D gene: NA
CDR3 DNA: TGCGCCAGCAGCTTGGACTCGGGCCCCGAAAACATTCAGTACTTC
CDR3 protein: CASSLDSGPENIQYF

J gene: TRBJ1-1
V gene: TRBV7-2
clone size: many
D gene: TRBD1
CDR3 DNA: TGTGCCAGCAGCGCTACTCAGGGGGCTGGGGCTTTCTTT
CDR3 protein: CASSATQGAGAFF

J gene: TRBJ2-1
V gene: TRBV20-1
clone size: many
D gene: TRBD2
CDR3 DNA: TGCAGTGCTAGAGTTTTTACTAGCGGGAGGGCCTTGGATGAGCAGTTCTTC
CDR3 protein: CSARVFTSGRALDEQFF

J gene: TRBJ2-5
V gene: TRBV19
clone size: NA
D gene: NA
CDR3 DNA: TGTGCCAGTAGTATTCTCCCGGTCGGAGAGACCCAGTACTTC
CDR3 protein: CASSILPVGETQYF

J gene: TRBJ2-7
V gene: TRBV7-9
clone size: few
D gene: TRBD2
CDR3 DNA: TGTGCCAGCAGCCCAAGCGGGAGTCCCTACGAGCAGTACTTC
CDR3 protein: CASSPSGSPYEQYF

J gene: TRBJ2-7
V gene: TRBV28
clone size: many
D gene: NA
CDR3 DNA: TGTGCCAGCAACGAAGGGCGGATCCCCTACGAGCAGTACTTC
CDR3 protein: CASNEGRIPYEQYF

J gene: TRBJ2-1
V gene: TRBV27
clone size: NA
D gene: NA
CDR3 DNA: TGTGCCAGCAGTCCCCAAATGAATGAGCAGTTCTTC
CDR3 protein: CASSPQMNEQFF

J gene: TRBJ2-1
V gene: TRBV5-1
clone size: many
D gene: NA
CDR3 DNA: TGCGCCAGCAGCTTGGTCGGGACACACAATGAGCAGTTCTTC
CDR3 protein: CASSLVGTHNEQFF

J gene: TRBJ2-5
V gene: TRBV18
clone size: many
D gene: NA
CDR3 DNA: TGTGCCAGCTCACCCCAGTTCCAAGAGACCCAGTACTTC
CDR3 protein: CASSPQFQETQYF

J gene: TRBJ2-1
V gene: TRBV24-1
clone size: few
D gene: TRBD2
CDR3 DNA: TGTGCCACCAGTGATCCCGGGACTAGCTACAATGAGCAGTTCTTC
CDR3 protein: CATSDPGTSYNEQFF

J gene: TRBJ2-7
V gene: TRBV4-1
clone size: many
D gene: NA
CDR3 DNA: TGCGCCAGCAGCCCGGGACCCAGCGACGAGCAGTACTTC
CDR3 protein: CASSPGPSDEQYF

J gene: TRBJ1-6
V gene: TRBV30
clone size: many
D gene: TRBD1
CDR3 DNA: TGTGCCTGGAGTGTAGACAGGGATTCACCCCTCCACTTT
CDR3 protein: CAWSVDRDSPLHF

J gene: TRBJ1-2
V gene: TRBV7-9
clone size: many
D gene: NA
CDR3 DNA: TGCGCCAGCAGCTTGGTCAACTATGGCTACACCTTC
CDR3 protein: CASSLVNYGYTF

J gene: TRBJ2-7
V gene: TRBV6-1
clone size: many
D gene: TRBD2
CDR3 DNA: TGTGCCAGCAGCGATACTCCGGGACTAGCGGGCTACGAGCAGTACTTC
CDR3 protein: CASSDTPGLAGYEQYF

J gene: TRBJ2-3
V gene: TRBV18
clone size: many
D gene: NA
CDR3 DNA: TGTGCCAGCTCCCGAGACCGGCACCGGGCAGATACGCAGTATTTT
CDR3 protein: CASSRDRHRADTQYF

J gene: TRBJ1-2
V gene: TRBV28
clone size: many
D gene: NA
CDR3 DNA: TGTGCCAGCAGCCGGGACGCAACTAACTATGGCTACACCTTC
CDR3 protein: CASSRDATNYGYTF

J gene: TRBJ2-2
V gene: TRBV27
clone size: many
D gene: TRBD2
CDR3 DNA: TGTGCCAGCAGTTTATCAGGCGTCGGGACTAGCCTCACCGGGGAGCTGTTTTTT
CDR3 protein: CASSLSGVGTSLTGELFF

J gene: TRBJ1-2
V gene: TRBV5-1
clone size: few
D gene: TRBD1
CDR3 DNA: TGCGCCAGCAGTTCGGACAGGGGGAGGAGCAGAGGCTACACCTTC
CDR3 protein: CASSSDRGRSRGYTF

J gene: TRBJ2-3
V gene: TRBV19
clone size: once
D gene: TRBD2
CDR3 DNA: TGTGCCAGTAGTAAGGGACTAGCGGCAGATACGCAGTATTTT
CDR3 protein: CASSKGLAADTQYF

J gene: TRBJ2-7
V gene: TRBV6-1
clone size: many
D gene: TRBD2
CDR3 DNA: TGTGCCAGCAGTGAACTAGAAAATAGCGGGGGGGAGCAGTACTTC
CDR3 protein: CASSELENSGGEQYF

J gene: TRBJ1-2
V gene: TRBV7-2
clone size: NA
D gene: NA
CDR3 DNA: TGTGCCAGCAGCTTAGTGGGTGGGGGGATCTATGGCTACACCTTC
CDR3 protein: CASSLVGGGIYGYTF

J gene: TRBJ2-7
V gene: TRBV20-1
clone size: NA
D gene: NA
CDR3 DNA: TGCAGTGCTAGAGATCGAGGCGAGCAGTACTTC
CDR3 protein: CSARDRGEQYF

J gene: TRBJ1-5
V gene: TRBV2
clone size: many
D gene: TRBD1
CDR3 DNA: TGTGCCAGCAGCTTGGGACAGAGGGGTCAGCCCCAGCATTTT
CDR3 protein: CASSLGQRGQPQHF

J gene: TRBJ2-1
V gene: TRBV29-1
clone size: NA
D gene: TRBD2
CDR3 DNA: TGCAGCGCCATTGGAGGGACTAGCGGGAGTGCCTACAATGAGCAGTTCTTC
CDR3 protein: CSAIGGTSGSAYNEQFF

J gene: TRBJ2-1
V gene: TRBV7-8
clone size: NA
D gene: NA
CDR3 DNA: TGTGCCAGCAGACCCAGGATGGTAGCAGCCAATGAGCAGTTCTTC
CDR3 protein: CASRPRMVAANEQFF

J gene: TRBJ2-2
V gene: TRBV20-1
clone size: NA
D gene: NA
CDR3 DNA: TGCAGTGCTAGGGAGGGTGCCGGGGAGCTGTTTTTT
CDR3 protein: CSAREGAGELFF

J gene: TRBJ1-2
V gene: TRBV3-1
clone size: many
D gene: NA
CDR3 DNA: TGTGCCAGCAGCCAAGGCTCCGAGGGTGGCTACACCTTC
CDR3 protein: CASSQGSEGGYTF

J gene: TRBJ1-4
V gene: TRBV2
clone size: many
D gene: TRBD1
CDR3 DNA: TGTGCCAGCAGTGGACAGGGGAAACTGTTTTTT
CDR3 protein: CASSGQGKLFF

J gene: TRBJ1-5
V gene: TRBV5-5
clone size: NA
D gene: NA
CDR3 DNA: TGTGCCAGCAGCTTAAACAGATTTACTCAGCCCCAGCATTTT
CDR3 protein: CASSLNRFTQPQHF

J gene: TRBJ2-3
V gene: TRBV28
clone size: many
D gene: NA
CDR3 DNA: TGTGCCAGCAACTTTGGTGGGGGGAGCCCAGATACGCAGTATTTT
CDR3 protein: CASNFGGGSPDTQYF

J gene: TRBJ2-3
V gene: TRBV29-1
clone size: few
D gene: TRBD2
CDR3 DNA: TGCAGCGTTGTCCCGGGACTAGCGGCAGATACGCAGTATTTT
CDR3 protein: CSVVPGLAADTQYF

J gene: TRBJ2-1
V gene: TRBV7-8
clone size: many
D gene: TRBD2
CDR3 DNA: TGTGCCAGCAGCTTAGATCCCCTAGCGGGGGAGCAGTTCTTC
CDR3 protein: CASSLDPLAGEQFF

J gene: TRBJ2-5
V gene: TRBV24-1
clone size: NA
D gene: TRBD2
CDR3 DNA: TGTGCCACCAGTGACCGGACTAGCGGCCAGACCCAGTACTTC
CDR3 protein: CATSDRTSGQTQYF

J gene: TRBJ2-7
V gene: TRBV10-3
clone size: few
D gene: TRBD1
CDR3 DNA: TGTGCCATCAGTGATGACAGGGGTCACCACGAGCAGTACTTC
CDR3 protein: CAISDDRGHHEQYF

J gene: TRBJ2-3
V gene: TRBV28
clone size: NA
D gene: TRBD2
CDR3 DNA: TGTGCCAGCAGACCCCCCAGCGGGAGAGGCACAGATACGCAGTATTTT
CDR3 protein: CASRPPSGRGTDTQYF

J gene: TRBJ2-1
V gene: TRBV5-1
clone size: many
D gene: NA
CDR3 DNA: TGCGCCAGCAGCCTGGCCTTAGGAGGGGGTAGAAGTCAGTTCTTC
CDR3 protein: CASSLALGGGRSQFF

J gene: TRBJ2-3
V gene: TRBV20-1
clone size: NA
D gene: NA
CDR3 DNA: TGCAGTGCTAAGGACTATCCAGATACGCAGTATTTT
CDR3 protein: CSAKDYPDTQYF

J gene: TRBJ2-7
V gene: TRBV29-1
clone size: NA
D gene: TRBD1
CDR3 DNA: TGCAGCGTTGCCGACTCAGGGGGCAGGGACGAGCAGTACTTC
CDR3 protein: CSVADSGGRDEQYF

J gene: TRBJ2-1
V gene: TRBV5-1
clone size: few
D gene: NA
CDR3 DNA: TGCGCCAGCAGCCCCATGGCAGGGGCAAGAGATGAGCAGTTCTTC
CDR3 protein: CASSPMAGARDEQFF